Described below is a single T cell receptor beta chain sequence and its context. Authors' analysis steps: Reference gene primer amplification yielded estimated nucleated cell counts. Data came from immunoSEQ multiplex PCR; TCRdb stores just in-frame clones and leaves some out. V and J calls and clone size are given by that table; D and trimming were obtained from the DNA. Of under 350,000 clones in the sample, 75% to 85% are singletons; the top ten hold roughly 7.8%. This sample stems from a study of blood T cell repertoires in COVID-19. Study at large: Collection of acute and convalescent COVID-19 samples took place in the United States, Italy and Spain. The analysed material was cDNA or gDNA that came from T cells, B-cell-depleted T cells, or PBMCs.

With 2 bases clipped from V and 5 bases from J, the junction kept 5 bases outside the gene matches. This CDR3 region has 14 residues. In germline, CDR1 is SGHDT, CDR2 YYEEEE. Sequencing input: peripheral blood. The origin of this receptor is a human donor in a cohort sampled during active COVID-19. The chain uses TRBV5-6 and TRBJ1-2, with TRBD1 matching 8 bases. The CDR3 sequence: CASSFSTGVYGYTF. The CDR3 DNA reads TGTGCCAGCAGCTTCTCGACAGGGGTATATGGCTACACCTTC.